The 21 T cell receptor beta chains in this list originate from one sample, sequenced in a study of blood T cell repertoires in COVID-19. Assay: immunoSEQ multiplex PCR; the TCRdb copy retains only in-frame clones and omits some. The sample lists 150,000 to 160,000 clones; more than 80% were seen once. The sample was peripheral blood. These receptor sequences come from a man aged 45-65 years with acute or convalescent COVID-19.

This chain uses TRBV5-1 with TRBJ2-2; D might be TRBD1 (6 bases). The CDR3 loop spans 15 amino acids. Looked up from germline, CDR1 is SGHRS and CDR2 is YFSETQ. The V end lost 6 bases, the J end lost 3 bases, and 15 bases lay between the germline ends. CDR3 amino acids: CASNPRSGDTGELFF. In DNA, the CDR3 is TGCGCCAGCAACCCGCGGTCAGGGGACACCGGGGAGCTGTTTTTT.

This sequence joins TRBV5-1 and TRBJ1-2; 7 bases are a match to TRBD1. Unmatched junction bases numbered 6, after V lost 0 bases and J lost 7 bases. Germline V gives CDR1 SGHRS, CDR2 YFSETQ. This CDR3 is built from 14 residues. The CDR3 nucleotides are TGCGCCAGCAGCTTGGAAGGGGGCGGAGGTGGCTACACCTTC. Protein sequence: CASSLEGGGGGYTF. The full variable domain, rest sourced from reference TRBV5-1 and TRBJ1-2, is KAGVTQTPRYLIKTRGQQVTLSCSPISGHRSVSWYQQTPGQGLQFLFEYFSETQRNKGNFPGRFSGRQFSNSRSEMNVSTLELGDSALYLCASSLEGGGGGYTFGSGTRLTVV.

V usage is TRBV7-9 and J usage is TRBJ2-1; D possibly corresponds to TRBD1 (6 bases). The CDR3 consists of 16 residues. Germline V gene sequence: CDR1 SEHNR, CDR2 FQNEAQ (reference sequence). V was shortened by 3 bases and J by 4 bases, with 16 bases between the two germline ends. This CDR3 reads CASSFAGVRPYNEQFF. The CDR3 DNA sequence: TGTGCCAGCAGCTTCGCAGGGGTCCGGCCTTACAATGAGCAGTTCTTC.

The rearrangement uses TRBV25-1 and TRBJ2-7; 9 bases align to TRBD2. CDR1 MGHDK and CDR2 SYGVNS come from the germline V gene. V lost 4 bases, J lost 6 bases, and 7 bases stayed unmatched. This CDR3 contains 14 residues. The CDR3 DNA reads TGTGCCAGCAGTGTTGCGGGAGGGCCGGGCGAGCAGTACTTC. Protein sequence: CASSVAGGPGEQYF.

The chain recombines TRBV7-9 with TRBJ2-7; the D gene is possibly TRBD2 (6 bases). The CDR3 consists of 13 residues. Trimming took 5 bases from V and 1 from J, leaving 9 bases between them. Germline CDR1 reads SEHNR; CDR2 reads FQNEAQ (reference sequence). CDR3 sequence (DNA): TGTGCCAGCAGCCCGCGGGGATCCTACGAGCAGTACTTC. This codes for CASSPRGSYEQYF.

This chain uses TRBV7-9 with TRBJ1-6; 8 positions agree with TRBD1. V shed 5 bases and J 7 bases; nucleotides not matched to a gene: 7. CDR3 length: 15 amino acids. CDR1 and CDR2 (germline): SEHNR, FQNEAQ (reference sequence). The CDR3 nucleotides read TGTGCCAGCAGCCCCCACAGGGGGGGGAATTCACCCCTCCACTTT. This codes for CASSPHRGGNSPLHF. Together with reference TRBV7-9 and TRBJ1-6, the CDR3 gives the full variable domain: DTGVSQNPRHKITKRGQNVTFRCDPISEHNRLYWYRQTLGQGPEFLTYFQNEAQLEKSRLLSDRFSAERPKGSFSTLEIQRTEQGDSAMYLCASSPHRGGNSPLHFGNGTRLTVT.

This clone was observed a few times. The genes are TRBV7-2 and TRBJ1-5; no reliable D call. The germline V gene encodes CDR1 SGHTA and CDR2 FQGNSA. The CDR3 is 15 amino acids. V was pared by 5 bases and J by 6 bases, with 17 bases between. The DNA of the CDR3 is TGTGCCAGCAGCCCGGGTTTGGCCGTTAGTCAGCCCCAGCATTTT. This encodes CASSPGLAVSQPQHF.

With regard to this clone: It differs at one base from a far larger clone, so likely a read error. The V gene is TRBV7-3, the J gene TRBJ1-1; D gene unclear. Germline V gene lookup returns CDR1 SGHTA and CDR2 FQGTGA. V gave up 2 bases and J gave up 0 bases, with 4 bases separating them. The CDR3 extends over 13 amino acids. The CDR3 reads CASSLSVNTEAFF. In DNA, the CDR3 is TGTGCCAGCAGCTTATCAGTGAACACTGAAGCTTTCTTT.

This clone was seen once. This chain uses TRBV24-1 with TRBJ2-1, with D possibly TRBD2 on 5 matching bases. The CDR3 contains 16 residues. The ends were cut back, 4 bases at V and 8 bases at J, with 20 bases in the middle. CDR1 and CDR2 (germline): KGHDR, SFDVKD. The CDR3 DNA sequence: TGTGCCACCAGTGACCTTACCGGCCGGGGTAGAGATGAGCAGTTCTTC. It codes for CATSDLTGRGRDEQFF.

V is TRBV2 and J is TRBJ2-1; 11 nucleotides line up with TRBD2. Germline V lookup: CDR1 SNHLY, CDR2 FYNNEI. This CDR3 is built from 14 residues. The V segment lost 1 base and the J segment 9 bases; nucleotides outside the gene matches: 2. CDR3 region: CASSEVSGRGEQFF. The DNA for the CDR3 is TGTGCCAGCAGTGAAGTTAGCGGGAGGGGTGAGCAGTTCTTC.

The J gene is TRBJ1-1, the V gene TRBV19; D not resolved. Germline-derived CDR1 and CDR2 are LNHDA and SQIVND (reference sequence). The CDR3 is 16 residues long. V was shortened by 7 bases and J by 4 bases, with 22 bases between the two germline ends. The CDR3 DNA is TGTGCCAGTATAGGTCAATCCGGGTGGGAGGGCACTGAAGCTTTCTTT. It is translated as CASIGQSGWEGTEAFF.

This chain links TRBV9 with TRBJ1-6, with 10 bases aligning to TRBD1. In germline, CDR1 is SGDLS, CDR2 YYNGEE. The CDR3 is 18 amino acids. J gave up 5 bases and V 0 bases, and 8 bases lay outside the gene matches. Written as DNA, the CDR3 is TGTGCCAGCAGCGTAGGGGACAGGGGTAAGACCGATAATTCACCCCTCCACTTT. This gives the protein CASSVGDRGKTDNSPLHF.

The gene calls are TRBV7-9 and TRBJ2-1, with unresolved D. V shed 1 base and J shed 13 bases, with 8 bases lying between them. Germline CDR1 is SEHNR and CDR2 is FQNEAQ (reference sequence). The CDR3 runs to 11 residues. CDR3 sequence (DNA): TGTGCCAGCAGCTTAGTACTCCCCCAGTTCTTC. It encodes CASSLVLPQFF. The full variable domain, with the rest looked up from reference TRBV7-9 and TRBJ2-1, is DTGVSQNPRHKITKRGQNVTFRCDPISEHNRLYWYRQTLGQGPEFLTYFQNEAQLEKSRLLSDRFSAERPKGSFSTLEIQRTEQGDSAMYLCASSLVLPQFFGPGTRLTVL.

This chain links TRBV5-1 with TRBJ1-5; 7 bases are a match to TRBD1. This CDR3 contains 15 residues. The germline V gene has CDR1 SGHRS and CDR2 YFSETQ. J gave up 0 bases and V 0 bases, and 0 bases lay outside the gene matches. The CDR3 sequence: CASSLEGASNQPQHF. The CDR3 nucleotides read TGCGCCAGCAGCTTGGAGGGGGCTAGCAATCAGCCCCAGCATTTT.

The chain links TRBV7-6 to TRBJ2-1, with a tentative D call TRBD1 (5 bases). The CDR3 is 15 residues long. V lost 0 bases and J lost 1, with 7 bases in between. Looked up from germline, CDR1 is SGHVS and CDR2 is FNYEAQ. CDR3 sequence reads: CASSLAPGSYNEQFF. The CDR3 bases are TGTGCCAGCAGCTTAGCGCCAGGGTCCTACAATGAGCAGTTCTTC.

The chain has TRBV6-5 and TRBJ2-3, with D possibly matching TRBD1 (5 bases). Germline CDR1 reads MNHEY; CDR2 reads SVGAGI. This CDR3 has 13 residues. V lost 6 bases and J lost 2, with 9 bases in between. The CDR3 loop is CASRFGHTDTQYF. Written as DNA, the CDR3 is TGTGCCAGCAGATTTGGACACACAGATACGCAGTATTTT.

This rearrangement joins TRBV3-1 (or the pseudogene TRBV3-2) to TRBJ2-5, with TRBD2 matching over 12 bases. The length of the CDR3 is 16 residues. Germline CDR1 LGHDT, CDR2 YNNKEL (reference sequence). Germline trimming cut 3 bases from V and 0 bases from J; bases unmatched to any gene: 2. CDR3 sequence reads: CASSQGLAGHQETQYF. In nucleotides, the CDR3 is TGTGCCAGCAGCCAGGGACTAGCGGGTCACCAAGAGACCCAGTACTTC.

The chain has TRBV7-2 and TRBJ2-1; 8 bases line up with TRBD2. CDR1 is SGHTA and CDR2 is FQGNSA in the germline V gene. The CDR3 consists of 16 residues. The V and J ends lost 0 bases and 6 bases, in that order; junction bases with no gene match: 7. This CDR3 is CASSLASGSLANEQFF. The CDR3 DNA sequence: TGTGCCAGCAGCTTAGCCAGCGGGAGCCTCGCCAATGAGCAGTTCTTC.

The V call is TRBV19, the J call TRBJ2-1; 10 bases are shared with TRBD2. With V trimmed by 4 bases and J by 7 bases, 7 bases remained unmatched. The V gene's germline CDR1 is LNHDA and CDR2 SQIVND (reference sequence). The CDR3 sequence is 15 residues long. The CDR3 DNA follows: TGTGCCAGTAGTAATCCGGGAGCGGGGGGGAATGAGCAGTTCTTC. Amino acid sequence: CASSNPGAGGNEQFF.

To note about this clone: Other DNA sequences in this sample translate to the same CDR3. This sequence joins TRBV5-1 and TRBJ2-5, with 8 bases aligning to TRBD1. The CDR3 extends over 13 amino acids. In germline, CDR1 is SGHRS, CDR2 YFSETQ. After removal of 4 bases from V and 5 bases from J, the junction contained 4 bases not matched to a gene. The CDR3 loop is CASSRTGQETQYF. CDR3 sequence (DNA): TGCGCCAGCAGCCGGACAGGGCAGGAGACCCAGTACTTC.

V is TRBV18 and J is TRBJ1-4; D unclear. Germline V gene data show CDR1 as KGHSH and CDR2 as LQKENI. Trimming removed 2 bases at V and 3 bases at J, with 10 bases between. This CDR3 is built from 15 residues. The CDR3 protein is CASSPGSYSNEKLFF. The CDR3 DNA sequence: TGTGCCAGCTCACCAGGGAGTTATTCTAATGAAAAACTGTTTTTT.